Below are 32 T cell receptor beta chains sequenced from a single sample in a study of T-cell reconstitution after alpha-beta-depleted transplantation in children. Unique molecular identifiers were incorporated into the prepared TCRbeta library. TCRdb redid the calling of the PCR reads with MiXCR, one entry per CDR3 protein. The table has some 460,000 distinct CDR3 sequences, about 16% seen once; the top ten hold over 25%. The input for sequencing was PBMCs, mostly from graft donor cells, taken 360 days after TCRalphabeta/CD19-depleted stem cell transplant. The receptors here all came from a boy in the first two years of life who had a stem cell transplant for Wiskott-Aldrich syndrome, so the T cells may come from the graft donor.

This chain links TRBV2 with TRBJ2-1; 9 bases agree with TRBD2. V shed 6 bases, J shed 2 bases, and the junction held 8 bases outside the gene matches. Germline V gene lookup returns CDR1 SNHLY and CDR2 FYNNEI. The CDR3 totals 16 residues. The CDR3 nucleotides are TGTGCCAGCAGCAAAATCCGCGGGAGGGCCTACAATGAGCAGTTCTTC. Its translation is CASSKIRGRAYNEQFF.

This clonotype was detected a few times. The chain combines TRBV7-9 with TRBJ2-7; D is perhaps TRBD1 (6 bases). Trimming took off 5 bases at V and 0 bases at J, with 17 bases between the two ends. CDR1 and CDR2 (germline): SEHNR, FQNEAQ (reference sequence). CDR3 size: 16 residues. The CDR3 DNA reads as TGTGCCAGCAGCCCGCAAGGGAAACAGGGCTCCTACGAGCAGTACTTC. It codes for CASSPQGKQGSYEQYF.

This clonotype was picked up a small number of times. V and J are TRBV10-1 and TRBJ2-1; TRBD2 matches at 7 bases. Germline V gives CDR1 WNHNN, CDR2 SYGVQD (reference sequence). There are 12 residues in the CDR3. V lost 7 bases, J lost 11 bases, and 8 bases stayed unmatched. CDR3 loop: CASTPGGGKQFF. For the CDR3, the DNA is TGCGCCAGCACCCCTGGCGGGGGTAAGCAGTTCTTC.

In this sample, this clonotype turned up a few times. The chain links TRBV6-5 to TRBJ2-7; 8 bases map to TRBD1. The germline V gene encodes CDR1 MNHEY and CDR2 SVGAGI. The CDR3 is made up of 14 amino acids. The V and J ends lost 2 bases and 5 bases, in that order; junction bases with no gene match: 5. For the CDR3, the DNA is TGTGCCAGCAGTTACCCGGACAGGGCCAACGAGCAGTACTTC. As protein: CASSYPDRANEQYF.

The chain uses TRBV4-3 and TRBJ2-2; no clear D gene. The CDR3 has 17 amino acids. Trimming cost V 2 bases and J 0 bases, with 13 bases left between them. Germline lookup yields CDR1 LGHNA and CDR2 YSLEER. CDR3 DNA sequence: TGCGCCAGCAGCCAAAGGAAAAGGGCCGCGAACACCGGGGAGCTGTTTTTT. This codes for CASSQRKRAANTGELFF.

This clonotype has a handful of counts. V usage is TRBV12-3 or TRBV12-4 and J usage is TRBJ2-3; the D gene is possibly TRBD2 (6 bases). Trimming removed 6 bases from V and 6 bases from J, with 10 bases in between. This CDR3 spans 12 amino acids. DNA of the CDR3: TGTGCCAGCAGGCCTCGGGGGGATACGCAGTATTTT. Translation gives CASRPRGDTQYF.

This clonotype was seen many times. This sequence joins TRBV4-1 and TRBJ2-3; D is ambiguous. The CDR3 length is 13 residues. Germline CDR1 is MGHRA and CDR2 is YSYEKL. Deletions cut 4 bases from V and 0 bases from J, with 5 bases between. CDR3 nucleotide sequence: TGCGCCAGCAGCCTTTTAAGCACAGATACGCAGTATTTT. Translating it yields CASSLLSTDTQYF.

This clonotype was counted between two and nine times. The chain combines TRBV7-6 with TRBJ2-2; TRBD2 matches 11 bases. The junction had 3 bases not matched to a gene; V was cut back by 6 bases and J by 3 bases. Germline assignment: CDR1 SGHVS and CDR2 FNYEAQ. The CDR3 is 15 amino acids. The CDR3, as DNA: TGTGCCAGCAGGCTAGCGGGAGGTCACACCGGGGAGCTGTTTTTT. This codes for CASRLAGGHTGELFF.

A few counts support this clonotype. CDR3 nucleotide sequence: TGTGCCAGCAGCTTTTGGGCAGATACGCAGTATTTT. Its translation: CASSFWADTQYF. This rearrangement joins TRBV7-9 to TRBJ2-3; D is unresolved. V gave up 3 bases and J gave up 4 bases, with 5 bases separating them. The CDR3 totals 12 residues. Germline CDR1 is SEHNR and CDR2 is FQNEAQ (reference sequence).

Only a few counts were recorded for this clonotype. In DNA, the CDR3 is TGCGCCAGCAGCCAAGTAACAGGCCAGGATACGCAGTATTTT. Encoded protein: CASSQVTGQDTQYF. This rearrangement joins TRBV4-3 to TRBJ2-3; D may be TRBD1 (5 bases). This CDR3 is built from 14 residues. CDR1 LGHNA and CDR2 YSLEER come from the germline V gene. The V and J ends lost 1 base and 6 bases respectively, with 11 bases between them.

The chain's CDR3 is CASSPPGLASNEQFF. DNA for the CDR3: TGTGCCAGCTCACCGCCAGGCCTAGCGAGCAATGAGCAGTTCTTC. The rearrangement uses TRBV18 and TRBJ2-1; tentative D call: TRBD2 (6 bases). Germline CDR1 KGHSH, CDR2 LQKENI. The CDR3 is made up of 15 amino acids. The V end lost 3 bases, the J end lost 6 bases, and 15 bases lay between the germline ends.

A few counts support this clonotype. The genes are TRBV3-1 and TRBJ2-3, with D possibly TRBD1 on 6 matching bases. The V gene lost 4 bases and the J gene lost 5 bases, with 16 bases spanning the gap. The germline CDR1 and CDR2 sequences are LGHDT and YNNKEL (reference sequence). The CDR3 loop spans 15 amino acids. This CDR3 reads CASSRPSGDGDTQYF. CDR3 DNA sequence: TGTGCCAGCAGCCGCCCATCAGGGGATGGAGATACGCAGTATTTT.

This sequence joins TRBV12-3 or TRBV12-4 and TRBJ2-5; D uncertain. This CDR3 is built from 14 residues. V lost 1 base and J 1 base, leaving 7 bases between the germline ends. The CDR3 DNA reads TGTGCCAGCAGTTTAGTTGCCCTCCAAGAGACCCAGTACTTC. Its translation: CASSLVALQETQYF.

This clonotype was counted between two and nine times. The CDR3 protein is CASSSPGGTDTQYF. DNA for the CDR3: TGTGCCAGCAGCTCCCCAGGAGGGACAGATACGCAGTATTTT. The J gene is TRBJ2-3, the V gene TRBV11-2, with D possibly TRBD2 on 6 matching bases. With 4 bases removed from V and 3 bases from J, the gap between germline ends came to 11 bases. The CDR3 extends over 14 amino acids. Germline V gene data show CDR1 as SGHAT and CDR2 as FQNNGV.

This clonotype was detected only a few times. This rearrangement joins TRBV2 to TRBJ2-1; unclear D gene. CDR3 length: 15 residues. Germline V gives CDR1 SNHLY, CDR2 FYNNEI. Trimming stripped 9 bases from V and 3 bases from J, with 18 bases between. The CDR3 coding sequence is TGTGCCAGTCAGCCTCGTCTCCTAAACTACAATGAGCAGTTCTTC. Amino acids: CASQPRLLNYNEQFF.

V and J are TRBV24-1 and TRBJ2-3; D call uncertain. CDR1 and CDR2 (germline): KGHDR, SFDVKD. The CDR3 is 15 residues long. The V gene lost 5 bases and the J gene lost 0 bases, with 11 bases spanning the gap. CDR3 in amino acids: CATSGTSLSTDTQYF. CDR3 sequence (DNA): TGTGCCACCAGTGGAACAAGCCTTAGCACAGATACGCAGTATTTT.

The chain links TRBV11-2 to TRBJ2-7; possibly TRBD2 for D (6 bases). The CDR3 is 13 amino acids. Germline CDR1 SGHAT, CDR2 FQNNGV. V lost 0 bases and J 6 bases, leaving 9 bases between the germline ends. The CDR3 is CASSLEGLIEQYF. The CDR3 region has the DNA TGTGCCAGCAGCTTAGAGGGACTCATCGAGCAGTACTTC.

The chain links TRBV13 to TRBJ2-4; the match to TRBD2 covers 7 bases. With 4 bases clipped from V and 3 bases from J, the junction kept 6 bases outside the gene matches. Germline V gives CDR1 PRHDT, CDR2 FYEKMQ (reference sequence). There are 15 residues in the CDR3. CDR3: CASSSIREGKNIQYF. The CDR3 region has the DNA TGTGCCAGCAGCTCAATCAGGGAGGGCAAAAACATTCAGTACTTC.

This clonotype has just a few counts. This rearrangement joins TRBV20-1 to TRBJ2-5, with 7 bases fitting TRBD1. With V trimmed by 0 bases and J by 4 bases, 8 bases remained unmatched. Germline values: CDR1 DFQATT, CDR2 SNEGSKA (reference sequence). The CDR3 sequence is 15 residues long. The CDR3 nucleotides are TGCAGTGCTAGAGATTTGGACAGGTTTCGAGAGACCCAGTACTTC. As protein: CSARDLDRFRETQYF.

V gene TRBV5-1 combines with J gene TRBJ2-3; D perhaps matches TRBD2 (6 bases). The V and J ends lost 4 bases and 1 base respectively, with 13 bases between them. Germline CDR1 SGHRS, CDR2 YFSETQ. CDR3 size: 15 residues. CDR3 loop: CASSPHRERTDTQYF. The CDR3 region has the DNA TGCGCCAGCAGCCCCCACCGGGAGCGCACAGATACGCAGTATTTT.

The chain recombines TRBV28 with TRBJ2-7, with D perhaps being TRBD1 or TRBD2 (5 bases each). Trimming removed 7 bases at V and 6 bases at J, with 10 bases between. Germline CDR1 MDHEN, CDR2 SYDVKM. This CDR3 spans 11 amino acids. The CDR3 DNA reads TGTGCCAGCACGGGACCTTCCGAGCAGTACTTC. Protein sequence: CASTGPSEQYF. The entire variable domain, with the rest obtained from reference TRBV28 and TRBJ2-7, is as follows: DVKVTQSSRYLVKRTGEKVFLECVQDMDHENMFWYRQDPGLGLRLIYFSYDVKMKEKGDIPEGYSVSREKKERFSLILESASTNQTSMYLCASTGPSEQYFGPGTRLTVT.

This clonotype was detected only a few times. The CDR3 region is CSASHLSGSKFF. The CDR3 coding sequence is TGCAGTGCTAGTCATCTCAGCGGGAGCAAGTTCTTC. The rearrangement joins TRBV20-1 to TRBJ2-1; the match to TRBD2 covers 8 bases. The germline V gene encodes CDR1 DFQATT and CDR2 SNEGSKA (reference sequence). V shed 3 bases, J shed 14 bases, and the junction held 9 bases outside the gene matches. The CDR3 covers 12 residues.

This clonotype showed up just a few times. The rearrangement joins TRBV10-3 to TRBJ1-2; D might be TRBD1 (5 bases). Germline V CDR1 and CDR2: ENHRY, SYGVKD. The CDR3 is made up of 15 amino acids. With 3 bases removed from V and 0 bases from J, the gap between germline ends came to 11 bases. The CDR3 nucleotides are TGTGCCATCAGTGATCCTCGGGGCGCTAACTATGGCTACACCTTC. This sequence encodes CAISDPRGANYGYTF.

V and J are TRBV12-3 or TRBV12-4 and TRBJ2-2, with D maybe TRBD1 (7 bases). CDR3 size: 15 residues. With 1 base removed from V and 6 bases from J, the gap between germline ends came to 12 bases. For the CDR3, the DNA is TGTGCCAGCAGTTTAGTACAGGGGAGGTCCGGGGAGCTGTTTTTT. Residues: CASSLVQGRSGELFF.

The chain carries TRBV6-2 or TRBV6-3 and TRBJ2-5, with D uncertain. V was clipped by 6 bases and J by 3 bases, with 11 bases between them. Looked up from germline, CDR1 is MNHEY and CDR2 is SVGEGT. The CDR3 consists of 13 residues. The CDR3 region is CASSPGWKETQYF. CDR3 DNA sequence: TGTGCCAGCAGCCCCGGGTGGAAAGAGACCCAGTACTTC.

The chain uses TRBV30 and TRBJ1-6; 8 bases are shared with TRBD1. The J segment lost 7 bases and the V segment lost 8 bases, leaving 4 bases of the junction unmatched. CDR3 length: 12 amino acids. The germline V gene has CDR1 GTSNPN and CDR2 SVGIG (reference sequence). The chain's CDR3 is CARRQGNSPLHF. For the CDR3, the DNA is TGTGCCCGCAGACAGGGGAATTCACCCCTCCACTTT. The complete variable domain, with remaining parts taken from reference TRBV30 and TRBJ1-6, reads SQTIHQWPATLVQPVGSPLSLECTVEGTSNPNLYWYRQAAGRGLQLLFYSVGIGQISSEVPQNLSASRPQDRQFILSSKKLLLSDSGFYLCARRQGNSPLHFGNGTRLTVT.

This rearrangement joins TRBV27 to TRBJ2-7, with a weak D call TRBD1 (6 bases). The germline V gene encodes CDR1 MNHEY and CDR2 SMNVEV (reference sequence). Trimming took 5 bases from V and 1 from J, leaving 12 bases between them. CDR3 length equals 14 residues. The CDR3 nucleotides are TGTGCCAGCAGTCAACCGGACAGTTCCTACGAGCAGTACTTC. Its translation: CASSQPDSSYEQYF.

This clonotype was found a few times. DNA of the CDR3: TGCGCCAGCAGCTTGGCCTTAAGCGACAGGCGATCTCCCGACTATGGCTACACCTTC. Its translation is CASSLALSDRRSPDYGYTF. This rearrangement joins TRBV5-1 to TRBJ1-2; TRBD1 is a possible D gene (6 bases). This CDR3 is 19 amino acids long. The V end was cut by 0 bases, the J end by 3 bases, with 24 bases between. Germline CDR1 is SGHRS and CDR2 is YFSETQ. The entire variable domain, with the rest obtained from reference TRBV5-1 and TRBJ1-2, is as follows: KAGVTQTPRYLIKTRGQQVTLSCSPISGHRSVSWYQQTPGQGLQFLFEYFSETQRNKGNFPGRFSGRQFSNSRSEMNVSTLELGDSALYLCASSLALSDRRSPDYGYTFGSGTRLTVV.

The chain couples TRBV15 to TRBJ2-7, with a weak D call TRBD2 (6 bases). V was shortened by 0 bases and J by 7 bases, with 19 bases between the two germline ends. This CDR3 contains 16 residues. Germline loops: CDR1 LNHNV, CDR2 YYDKDF (reference sequence). DNA of the CDR3: TGTGCCACCAGCAGAGATAGAGCGGGCTACCTGGGGGAGCAGTACTTC. The encoded protein is CATSRDRAGYLGEQYF.

This chain connects TRBV7-9 to TRBJ2-1; weak D call: TRBD2 (6 bases). Germline assignment: CDR1 SEHNR and CDR2 FQNEAQ (reference sequence). Trimming cost V 5 bases and J 6 bases, with 8 bases left between them. The length of the CDR3 is 12 residues. This CDR3 reads CASSRRGNEQFF. DNA of the CDR3: TGTGCCAGCAGCAGGAGGGGCAATGAGCAGTTCTTC.

In its sample, this clonotype was seen a few times. The rearrangement links TRBV12-3 or TRBV12-4 to TRBJ2-3; 7 nucleotides match TRBD2. The CDR3 is 15 residues long. Germline trimming cut 5 bases from V and 3 bases from J; bases unmatched to any gene: 8. This chain's CDR3 is CASSPRGGGTDTQYF. In DNA, the CDR3 is TGTGCCAGCAGTCCCCGCGGGGGTGGGACAGATACGCAGTATTTT.

This chain joins TRBV7-9 and TRBJ2-3, with a tentative D call TRBD1 (6 bases). The CDR3 consists of 15 residues. The V and J ends lost 3 bases and 10 bases respectively, with 20 bases between them. CDR1 is SEHNR, CDR2 FQNEAQ, per germline (reference sequence). CDR3 DNA: TGTGCCAGCAGCTTTCGCGACGTAACCAGGGGAGCGCAGTATTTT. Encoded protein: CASSFRDVTRGAQYF.